This passage covers 17 T cell receptor beta chains from one sample sequenced in a study of T cells and Merkel cell carcinoma outcomes. Method: immunoSEQ multiplex PCR; TCRdb's copy keeps in-frame clones and lacks some. This table has 15,000 to 17,000 clones, about nine tenths appearing once. What was sequenced was tumor tissue from Merkel cell carcinoma. Every receptor here comes from a human donor with Merkel cell carcinoma.

The V gene is TRBV4-1, the J gene TRBJ2-7; 13 bases line up with TRBD2. With 4 bases clipped from V and 5 bases from J, the junction kept 5 bases outside the gene matches. Germline values: CDR1 MGHRA, CDR2 YSYEKL. CDR3 length: 15 residues. The CDR3 bases are TGCGCCAGCAGCCCGTGGACTAGCGGGAGCCACGAGCAGTACTTC. This gives the protein CASSPWTSGSHEQYF.

In this sample, this clone is medium-sized. The V gene is TRBV25-1, the J gene TRBJ2-5; D gene unclear. CDR1 MGHDK and CDR2 SYGVNS come from the germline V gene. Trimming removed 4 bases at V and 5 bases at J, with 5 bases between. The CDR3 spans 11 residues. Here the CDR3 DNA reads TGTGCCAGCAGTGTAGGGGAGACCCAGTACTTC. Translated, it gives CASSVGETQYF.

The J gene is TRBJ2-3, the V gene TRBV7-9; D unclear. The V and J ends lost 5 bases and 2 bases respectively, with 11 bases between them. This CDR3 is built from 14 residues. The germline gives CDR1 SEHNR, CDR2 FQNEAQ (reference sequence). The CDR3 is CASSQSGPTDTQYF. The CDR3 DNA reads TGTGCCAGCAGCCAGTCCGGACCCACAGATACGCAGTATTTT.

V usage is TRBV7-8 and J usage is TRBJ1-3; no reliable D call. The V end was cut by 5 bases, the J end by 3 bases, with 11 bases between. Germline-derived CDR1 and CDR2 are SGHVS and FQNEAQ. The CDR3 extends over 14 amino acids. In DNA, the CDR3 is TGTGCCAGCAGCCTAAGTTCGTTTGGAAACACCATATATTTT. Protein sequence: CASSLSSFGNTIYF.

The V gene is TRBV5-6, the J gene TRBJ1-2; D gene ambiguous. The CDR3 runs to 13 residues. Between the trimmed V and J ends, which lost 0 bases and 4 bases, there was a span of 7 bases. CDR1 and CDR2 from the germline V gene are SGHDT and YYEEEE. This CDR3 reads CASSLDTAYGYTF. Here the CDR3 DNA reads TGTGCCAGCAGCTTGGATACAGCCTATGGCTACACCTTC.

This rearrangement joins TRBV9 to TRBJ2-7; 11 nucleotides agree with TRBD2. This CDR3 contains 14 residues. V shed 4 bases, J shed 5 bases, and the junction held 5 bases outside the gene matches. Germline V CDR1 and CDR2: SGDLS, YYNGEE. The CDR3 bases are TGTGCCAGCAGCCCACAACTAGCGGGAGACGAGCAGTACTTC. Amino acid sequence: CASSPQLAGDEQYF.

J is TRBJ1-2 and V is TRBV7-2; D is perhaps TRBD1 (6 bases). The CDR3 sequence is 15 residues long. Trimming shortened V by 2 bases and J by 5 bases, and 15 bases separated the two germline ends. In germline, CDR1 is SGHTA, CDR2 FQGNSA. CDR3 sequence: CASSLMSGVWYGYTF. CDR3 nucleotides: TGTGCCAGCAGCTTAATGTCAGGGGTATGGTATGGCTACACCTTC. Combining the CDR3 with reference TRBV7-2 and TRBJ1-2 gives the whole variable domain GAGVSQSPSNKVTEKGKDVELRCDPISGHTALYWYRQSLGQGLEFLIYFQGNSAPDKSGLPSDRFSAERTGGSVSTLTIQRTQQEDSAVYLCASSLMSGVWYGYTFGSGTRLTVV.

The chain has TRBV6-5 and TRBJ2-7; D possibly corresponds to TRBD2 (5 bases). There are 14 residues in the CDR3. Germline CDR1 is MNHEY and CDR2 is SVGAGI. The V gene lost 6 bases and the J gene lost 6 bases, with 18 bases spanning the gap. Here the CDR3 DNA reads TGTGCCAGCAGAACCGGGATTTCGTCCCTCGAGCAGTACTTC. Translation gives CASRTGISSLEQYF.

The rearrangement links TRBV6-6 to TRBJ2-7; D is unclear. The CDR3 consists of 12 residues. Germline values: CDR1 MNHNY, CDR2 SVGAGI (reference sequence). Trimming removed 6 bases from V and 5 bases from J, with 11 bases in between. Written as DNA, the CDR3 is TGTGCCAGCAGCAGCCAGGTTGACGAGCAGTACTTC. It translates to CASSSQVDEQYF.

The V call is TRBV29-1, the J call TRBJ1-1, with D uncertain. V dropped 4 bases and J dropped 1 base, with 4 bases sitting between them. CDR1 SQVTM and CDR2 ANQGSEA come from the germline V gene. This CDR3 region has 11 residues. DNA for the CDR3: TGCAGCGTTGGTCAGAACACTGAAGCTTTCTTT. It yields the protein CSVGQNTEAFF.

The chain is built from TRBV10-3 and TRBJ2-7; 9 bases match TRBD2. The germline gives CDR1 ENHRY, CDR2 SYGVKD. This CDR3 is 14 amino acids long. With V trimmed by 4 bases and J by 7 bases, 8 bases remained unmatched. The CDR3 DNA follows: TGTGCCATCAGTGCTCTAGCGGGGATAGGAGAGCAGTACTTC. Encoded protein: CAISALAGIGEQYF.

A note on this clone: The sample holds other DNA sequences that translate to the same CDR3. This chain uses TRBV7-9 with TRBJ1-6; tentative D call: TRBD1 (6 bases). V was clipped by 8 bases and J by 6 bases, with 17 bases between them. The length of the CDR3 is 15 residues. CDR1 is SEHNR and CDR2 is FQNEAQ in the germline V gene (reference sequence). CDR3 in amino acids: CASLPGAAFNSPLHF. The CDR3 DNA reads TGTGCCAGCTTACCAGGGGCAGCTTTTAATTCACCCCTCCACTTT.

For this clone: As the CDR3 is not closed by the conserved phenylalanine or tryptophan, this likely results from a read error. Because the CDR3's place on the DNA is in doubt, the DNA is left out and the CDR3 is given as listed by TCRdb. The chain joins TRBV7-3 to TRBJ2-3; the tabulated D call, TRBD2, remains unverified against the DNA. The CDR3 extends over 14 residues, inclusive of both ends. Germline loops: CDR1 SGHTA, CDR2 FQGTGA. The CDR3 here is CASSLITDGTSGDV.

The chain combines TRBV6-1 with TRBJ1-5; no clear D. V lost 5 bases and J 1 base, leaving 9 bases between the germline ends. CDR1 MNHNS and CDR2 SASEGT come from the germline V gene. CDR3 size: 14 residues. Written as DNA, the CDR3 is TGTGCCAGCAGTTCCGGGTTAAGCAATCAGCCCCAGCATTTT. The encoded protein is CASSSGLSNQPQHF.

The rearrangement joins TRBV15 to TRBJ2-2; D remains unclear. Per germline, CDR1 LNHNV and CDR2 YYDKDF (reference sequence). With 3 bases removed from V and 13 bases from J, the gap between germline ends came to 18 bases. CDR3 length equals 14 residues. CDR3 loop: CATSSLKDEQRLFF. CDR3 in DNA: TGTGCCACCAGCAGCCTCAAGGACGAGCAAAGGCTGTTTTTT.

The rearrangement uses TRBV7-9 and TRBJ2-1; D unresolved. V lost 2 bases and J lost 5, with 10 bases in between. The CDR3 is made up of 14 amino acids. Germline V gene data show CDR1 as SEHNR and CDR2 as FQNEAQ (reference sequence). DNA for the CDR3: TGTGCCAGCAGCTTACTGTCGTTCGACAATGAGCAGTTCTTC. Its translation: CASSLLSFDNEQFF.

This clone has only one observation. This chain uses TRBV27 with TRBJ1-1, with D unclear. Germline lookup yields CDR1 MNHEY and CDR2 SMNVEV (reference sequence). The V end was cut by 0 bases, the J end by 1 base, with 3 bases between. This CDR3 spans 13 amino acids. The CDR3 region is CASSLSANTEAFF. CDR3 nucleotides: TGTGCCAGCAGTTTATCGGCGAACACTGAAGCTTTCTTT.